This TCR beta chain was sequenced for a study of blood T cell repertoires in COVID-19. About the research overall: Sources were T cells, B-cell-depleted T cells, or PBMCs; the material itself was cDNA or gDNA.

In the study's own analysis: It was from reference gene primer amplification that nucleated cell counts were estimated. The table came from immunoSEQ multiplex PCR; TCRdb's copy has only in-frame clones and leaves some out. V, J and clone size derive from that table, while D and trimming were established from the DNA sequence. Of approximately 150,000 clones in the sample, approximately 88% are singletons; the top ten hold 1.5% to 2%. This receptor was identified in a woman aged 45 to 65 with acute or convalescent COVID-19. The sequencing sample was made of peripheral blood.

Here the CDR3 DNA reads TGTGCCAGCAGTCCATCATCCTCTGGAAACACCATATATTTT. It encodes CASSPSSSGNTIYF. The J gene is TRBJ1-3, the V gene TRBV6-5; D gene ambiguous. Per germline, CDR1 MNHEY and CDR2 SVGAGI. The CDR3 totals 14 residues. V lost 5 bases and J lost 0, with 8 bases in between.